This T cell receptor beta chain was found in a study of shared clonotypes between healthy human individuals. Clones were sequenced by immunoSEQ multiplex PCR, and TCRdb holds only the in-frame ones, with some missing. Of over a million clones listed, around three quarters are singletons. The CDR3 is 15 residues long. V gave up 6 bases and J gave up 5 bases, with 23 bases separating them. Germline CDR1 GTSNPN, CDR2 SVGIG (reference sequence). The rearrangement joins TRBV30 to TRBJ2-7; tentative D call: TRBD1 (6 bases). Sequencing was done on a sample of memory CD4+ T cells from PBMCs. The sample's subset: CD45RA-negative fraction. This clonotype was sampled from a man aged 18 to 29 in good health. Some clones in this sample may be carry-over from other donors' samples. CDR3 residues: CACFSPGQSGHEQYF. CDR3 nucleotide sequence: TGTGCCTGTTTTAGTCCGGGACAATCAGGCCACGAGCAGTACTTC.